This T cell receptor beta chain was found in a study of cytomegalovirus exposure and HLA in healthy donors. Study-wide results and caveats: Across donors, most TCRs were seen rarely, yet some public ones were widespread.

Germline V gene sequence: CDR1 MNHEY, CDR2 SMNVEV (reference sequence). CDR3 size: 13 residues. The V gene lost 3 bases and the J gene lost 2 bases, with 8 bases spanning the gap. In the case of this clone: The antigen is unknown.

PCR was performed using 60 Vbeta and 13 Jbeta primers. Clones were sequenced by immunoSEQ multiplex PCR, and TCRdb holds only the in-frame ones, with some missing. This table holds under 250,000 clones, about 77% found once. The V call is TRBV27, the J call TRBJ2-7, with D perhaps TRBD1 (5 bases). This clonotype was sampled from a boy aged 10-17 years in good health and CMV-seronegative. The material sequenced was PBMCs. CDR3 bases: TGTGCCAGCAGTTTCGACAGTACCTACGAGCAGTACTTC. This encodes CASSFDSTYEQYF.